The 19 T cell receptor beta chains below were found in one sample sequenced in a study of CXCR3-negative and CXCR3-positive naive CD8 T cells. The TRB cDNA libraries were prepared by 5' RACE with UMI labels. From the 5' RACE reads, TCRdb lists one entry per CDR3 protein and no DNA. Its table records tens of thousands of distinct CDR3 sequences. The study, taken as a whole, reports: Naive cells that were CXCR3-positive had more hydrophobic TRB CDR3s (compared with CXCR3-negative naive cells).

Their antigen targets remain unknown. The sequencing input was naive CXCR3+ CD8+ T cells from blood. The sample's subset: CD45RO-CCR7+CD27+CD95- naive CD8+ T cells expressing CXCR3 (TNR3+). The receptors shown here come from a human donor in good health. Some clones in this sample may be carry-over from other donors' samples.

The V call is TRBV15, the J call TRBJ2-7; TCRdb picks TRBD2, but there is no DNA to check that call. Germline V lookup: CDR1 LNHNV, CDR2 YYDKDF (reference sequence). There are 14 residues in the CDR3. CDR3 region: CATSRGSSGYEQYF.

CDR3 sequence reads: CASSLGQFSYEQYF. This rearrangement joins TRBV5-1 to TRBJ2-7; TCRdb gives TRBD1 as the D gene, but with no DNA this cannot be confirmed. Per germline, CDR1 SGHRS and CDR2 YFSETQ. The CDR3 totals 14 residues.

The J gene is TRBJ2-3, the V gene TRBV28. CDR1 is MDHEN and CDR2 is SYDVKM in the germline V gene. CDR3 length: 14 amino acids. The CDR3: CASSLEPSTDTQYF. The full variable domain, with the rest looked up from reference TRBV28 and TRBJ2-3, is DVKVTQSSRYLVKRTGEKVFLECVQDMDHENMFWYRQDPGLGLRLIYFSYDVKMKEKGDIPEGYSVSREKKERFSLILESASTNQTSMYLCASSLEPSTDTQYFGPGTRLTVL.

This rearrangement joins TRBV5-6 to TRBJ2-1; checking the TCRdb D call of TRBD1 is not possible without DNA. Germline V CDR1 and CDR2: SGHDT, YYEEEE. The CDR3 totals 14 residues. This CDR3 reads CASSYPGTTNEQFF.

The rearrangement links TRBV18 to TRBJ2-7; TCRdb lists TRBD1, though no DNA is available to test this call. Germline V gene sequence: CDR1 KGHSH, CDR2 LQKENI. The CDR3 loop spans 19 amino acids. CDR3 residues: CASSPLEGANLGTNYEQYF.

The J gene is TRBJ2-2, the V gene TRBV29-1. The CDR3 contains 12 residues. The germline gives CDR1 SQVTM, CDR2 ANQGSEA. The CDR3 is CSVEENTGELFF.

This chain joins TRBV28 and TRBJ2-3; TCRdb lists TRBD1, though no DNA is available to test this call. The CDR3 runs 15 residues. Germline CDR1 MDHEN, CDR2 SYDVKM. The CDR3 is CASSIGGLITDTQYF.

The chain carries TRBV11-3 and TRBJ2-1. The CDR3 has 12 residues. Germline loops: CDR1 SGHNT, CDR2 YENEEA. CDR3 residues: CASSLSDTEQFF.

This chain's CDR3 is CATSDRSYNSPLHF. This chain links TRBV24-1 with TRBJ1-6. Germline V gives CDR1 KGHDR, CDR2 SFDVKD. This CDR3 spans 14 amino acids.

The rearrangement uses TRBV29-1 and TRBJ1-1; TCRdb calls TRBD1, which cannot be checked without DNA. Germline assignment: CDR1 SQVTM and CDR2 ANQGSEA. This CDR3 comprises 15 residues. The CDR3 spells CSVDWLRGRNTEAFF.

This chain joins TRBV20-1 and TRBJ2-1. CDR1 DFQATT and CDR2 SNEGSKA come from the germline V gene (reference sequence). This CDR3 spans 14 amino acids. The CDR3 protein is CSASGPDSYNEQFF.

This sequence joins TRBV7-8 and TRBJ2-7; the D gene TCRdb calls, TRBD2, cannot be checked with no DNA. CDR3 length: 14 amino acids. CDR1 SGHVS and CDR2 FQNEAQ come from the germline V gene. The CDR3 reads CASSPPSGGTEQYF.

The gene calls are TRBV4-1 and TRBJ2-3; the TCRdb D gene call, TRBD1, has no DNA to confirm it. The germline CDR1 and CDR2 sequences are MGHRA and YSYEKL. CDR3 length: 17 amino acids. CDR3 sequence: CASSQEPRTGYTDTQYF.

Here the CDR3 reads CASSPQVGGGPTDTQYF. This rearrangement joins TRBV4-3 to TRBJ2-3; the D gene TCRdb calls, TRBD1, cannot be checked with no DNA. Per the germline V gene, CDR1 is LGHNA and CDR2 is YSLEER. The CDR3 is made up of 17 amino acids.

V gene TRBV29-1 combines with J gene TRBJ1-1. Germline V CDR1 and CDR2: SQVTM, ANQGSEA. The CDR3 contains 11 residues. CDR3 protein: CSVERNTEAFF. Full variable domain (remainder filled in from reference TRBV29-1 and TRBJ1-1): SAVISQKPSRDICQRGTSLTIQCQVDSQVTMMFWYRQQPGQSLTLIATANQGSEATYESGFVIDKFPISRPNLTFSTLTVSNMSPEDSSIYLCSVERNTEAFFGQGTRLTVV.

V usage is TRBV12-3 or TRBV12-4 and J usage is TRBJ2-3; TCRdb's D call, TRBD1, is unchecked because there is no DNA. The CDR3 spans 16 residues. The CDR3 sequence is CASPPSLAMGTDTQYF.

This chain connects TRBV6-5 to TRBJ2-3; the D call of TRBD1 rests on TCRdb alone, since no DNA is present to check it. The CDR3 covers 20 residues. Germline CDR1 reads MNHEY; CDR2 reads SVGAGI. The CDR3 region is CASSYTYQDREDLFPDTQYF.

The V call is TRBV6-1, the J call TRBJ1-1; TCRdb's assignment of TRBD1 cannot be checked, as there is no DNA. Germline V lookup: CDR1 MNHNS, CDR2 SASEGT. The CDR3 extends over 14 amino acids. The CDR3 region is CASSDSGGHTEAFF.

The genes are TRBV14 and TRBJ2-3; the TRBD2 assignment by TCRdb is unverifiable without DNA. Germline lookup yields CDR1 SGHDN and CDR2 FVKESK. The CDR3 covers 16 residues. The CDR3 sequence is CASSQAQLAGADTQYF.